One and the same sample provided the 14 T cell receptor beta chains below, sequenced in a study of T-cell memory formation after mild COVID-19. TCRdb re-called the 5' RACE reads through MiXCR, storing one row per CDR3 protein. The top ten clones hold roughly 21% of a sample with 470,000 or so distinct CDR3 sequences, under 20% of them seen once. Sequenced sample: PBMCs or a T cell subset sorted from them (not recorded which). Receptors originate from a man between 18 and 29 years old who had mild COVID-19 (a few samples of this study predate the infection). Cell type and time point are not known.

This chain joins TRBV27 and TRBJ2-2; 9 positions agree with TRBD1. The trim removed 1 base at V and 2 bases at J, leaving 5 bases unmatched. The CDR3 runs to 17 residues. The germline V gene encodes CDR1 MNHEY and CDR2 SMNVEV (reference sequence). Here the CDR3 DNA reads TGTGCCAGCAGTTTATTCCCGGACAGGGGCAACACCGGGGAGCTGTTTTTT. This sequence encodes CASSLFPDRGNTGELFF.

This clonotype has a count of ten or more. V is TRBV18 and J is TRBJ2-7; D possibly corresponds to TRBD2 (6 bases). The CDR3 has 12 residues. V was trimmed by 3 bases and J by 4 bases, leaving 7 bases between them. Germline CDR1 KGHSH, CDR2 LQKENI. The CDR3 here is CASSPEGYEQYV. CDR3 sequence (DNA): TGTGCCAGCTCACCGGAGGGGTACGAGCAGTACGTC.

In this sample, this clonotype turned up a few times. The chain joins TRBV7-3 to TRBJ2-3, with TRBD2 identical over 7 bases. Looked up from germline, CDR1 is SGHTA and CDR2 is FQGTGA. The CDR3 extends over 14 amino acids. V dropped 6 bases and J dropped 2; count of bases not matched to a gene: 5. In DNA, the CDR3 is TGTGCCAGCAGACCCGGGACTATCACAGATACGCAGTATTTT. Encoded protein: CASRPGTITDTQYF.

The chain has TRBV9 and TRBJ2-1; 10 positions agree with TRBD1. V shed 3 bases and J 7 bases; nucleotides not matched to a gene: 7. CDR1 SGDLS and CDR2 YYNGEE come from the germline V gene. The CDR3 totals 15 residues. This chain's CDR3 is CASSAGTGEGNEQFF. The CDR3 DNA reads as TGTGCCAGCAGCGCCGGGACAGGGGAAGGGAATGAGCAGTTCTTC.

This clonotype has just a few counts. CDR3 sequence reads: CASSSNPPHTGYGYTF. CDR3 bases: TGTGCCAGCAGCTCAAATCCCCCACATACGGGCTATGGCTACACCTTC. V is TRBV7-2 and J is TRBJ1-2; D unclear. The germline gives CDR1 SGHTA, CDR2 FQGNSA. The CDR3 has 16 amino acids. V lost 4 bases and J lost 4, with 19 bases in between.

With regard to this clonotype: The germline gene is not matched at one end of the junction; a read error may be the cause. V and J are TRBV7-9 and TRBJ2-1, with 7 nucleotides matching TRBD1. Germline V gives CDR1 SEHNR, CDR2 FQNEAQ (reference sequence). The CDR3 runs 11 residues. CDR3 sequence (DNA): TGTGCCAGCAGCACAGACAGGGTTTCCCTTTTC. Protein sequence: CASSTDRVSLF.

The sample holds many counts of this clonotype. The CDR3 reads CASSYGGTKNSPLHF. Written as DNA, the CDR3 is TGTGCCAGCAGTTACGGGGGAACCAAAAATTCACCCCTCCACTTT. The chain combines TRBV6-5 with TRBJ1-6; possible D gene TRBD1, 5 bases. The germline CDR1 and CDR2 sequences are MNHEY and SVGAGI. Deletions cut 2 bases from V and 7 bases from J, with 12 bases between. CDR3 length: 15 residues.

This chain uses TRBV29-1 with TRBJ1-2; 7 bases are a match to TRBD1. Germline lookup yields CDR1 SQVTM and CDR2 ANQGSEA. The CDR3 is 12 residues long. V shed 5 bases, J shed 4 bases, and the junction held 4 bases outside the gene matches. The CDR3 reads CSVQGGFYGYTF. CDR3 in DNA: TGCAGCGTTCAGGGGGGCTTCTATGGCTACACCTTC.

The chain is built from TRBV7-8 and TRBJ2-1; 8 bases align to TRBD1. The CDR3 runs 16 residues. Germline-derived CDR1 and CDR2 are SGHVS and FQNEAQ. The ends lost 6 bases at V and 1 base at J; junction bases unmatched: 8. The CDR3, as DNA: TGTGCCAGCAGTTTATACCGGGACAGGTCCTACAATGAGCAGTTCTTC. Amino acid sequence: CASSLYRDRSYNEQFF.

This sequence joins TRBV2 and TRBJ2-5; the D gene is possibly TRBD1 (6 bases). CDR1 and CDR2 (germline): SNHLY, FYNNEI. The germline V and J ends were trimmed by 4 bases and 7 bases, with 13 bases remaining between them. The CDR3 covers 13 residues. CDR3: CASSVQGHGTQYF. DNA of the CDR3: TGTGCCAGCAGTGTGCAGGGGCACGGGACCCAGTACTTC.

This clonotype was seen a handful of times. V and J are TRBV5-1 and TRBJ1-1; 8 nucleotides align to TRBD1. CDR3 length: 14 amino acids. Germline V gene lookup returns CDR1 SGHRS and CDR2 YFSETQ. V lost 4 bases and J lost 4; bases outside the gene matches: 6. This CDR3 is CASSPDRAGTEAFF. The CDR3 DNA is TGCGCCAGCAGCCCGGACAGGGCTGGCACTGAAGCTTTCTTT.

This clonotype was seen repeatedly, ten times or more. CDR3 bases: TGTGCCAGCAGCTTGGGGACAGGGAGGTCGGAGACCCAGTACTTC. Residues: CASSLGTGRSETQYF. The J gene is TRBJ2-5, the V gene TRBV7-9; 9 bases are a match to TRBD1. The CDR3 totals 15 residues. Germline V gene data show CDR1 as SEHNR and CDR2 as FQNEAQ (reference sequence). The junction had 7 bases not matched to a gene; V was cut back by 3 bases and J by 5 bases.

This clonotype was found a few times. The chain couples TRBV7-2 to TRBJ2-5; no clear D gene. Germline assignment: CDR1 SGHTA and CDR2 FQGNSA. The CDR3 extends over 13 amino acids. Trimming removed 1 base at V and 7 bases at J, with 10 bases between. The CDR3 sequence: CASSLDQWGTQYF. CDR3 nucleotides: TGTGCCAGCAGCTTAGACCAGTGGGGGACCCAGTACTTC.

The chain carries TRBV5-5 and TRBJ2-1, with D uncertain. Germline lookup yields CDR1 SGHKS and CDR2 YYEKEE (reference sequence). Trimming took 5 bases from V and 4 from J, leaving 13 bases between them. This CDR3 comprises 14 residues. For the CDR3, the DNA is TGTGCCAGCAGTTTTAGGACCTGGTACAATGAGCAGTTCTTC. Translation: CASSFRTWYNEQFF.